This note documents a single T cell receptor (beta chain) sequence. This sample is drawn from a study of blood T cell repertoires in COVID-19. Authors' methods: By means of reference gene primer amplification, nucleated cell counts were estimated. Assay: immunoSEQ multiplex PCR; the TCRdb copy retains only in-frame clones and omits some. V, J and clone size were drawn from that table, and D and trimming were deduced from the DNA. The sample records roughly 120,000 clones, approximately 87% being singletons. The CDR3 has 15 residues. V lost 6 bases and J lost 3; bases outside the gene matches: 7. CDR1 KGHSH and CDR2 LQKENI come from the germline V gene.

This sequence originates from a man aged 70 or older who had recovered from COVID-19. This chain connects TRBV18 to TRBJ2-3; 9 bases are a match to TRBD2. The sample consisted of peripheral blood. The CDR3 nucleotides are TGTGCCAGCTCCTGGGCTAGCGGGGTAACAGATACGCAGTATTTT. This codes for CASSWASGVTDTQYF.